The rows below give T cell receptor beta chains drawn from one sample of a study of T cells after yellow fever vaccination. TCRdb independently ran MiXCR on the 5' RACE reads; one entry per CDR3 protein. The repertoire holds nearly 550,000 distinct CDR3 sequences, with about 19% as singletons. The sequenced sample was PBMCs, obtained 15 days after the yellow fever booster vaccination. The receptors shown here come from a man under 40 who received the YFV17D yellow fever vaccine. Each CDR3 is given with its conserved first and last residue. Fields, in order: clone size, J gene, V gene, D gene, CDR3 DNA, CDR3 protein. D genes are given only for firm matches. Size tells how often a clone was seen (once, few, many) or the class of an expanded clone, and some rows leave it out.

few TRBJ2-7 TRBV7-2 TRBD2 TGTGCCAGCAGCTACAGGTCCAGAGCGGGAGACGAGCAGTACTTC CASSYRSRAGDEQYF
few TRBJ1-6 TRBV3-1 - TGTGCCAGCAGCCCCACAGGGCCCGATTCACCCCTCCACTTT CASSPTGPDSPLHF
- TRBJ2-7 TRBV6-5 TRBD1 TGTGCCAGCAGTTACTCGGGACGGGGACAGGGGTCCTACGAGCAGTACTTC CASSYSGRGQGSYEQYF
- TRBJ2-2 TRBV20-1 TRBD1 TGCAGTGCCCCTCGGACAGGGGCAGGCGGGGAGCTGTTTTTT CSAPRTGAGGELFF
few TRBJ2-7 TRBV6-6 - TGTGCCCATTCGCAGGGATCCTACGAGCAGTACTTC CAHSQGSYEQYF
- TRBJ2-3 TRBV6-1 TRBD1 TGTGCCAGCACCTTAGCAGGGGGAGAAAAAACGCAGTATTTT CASTLAGGEKTQYF
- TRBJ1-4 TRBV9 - TGTGCCAGCAGCGTAGCGGGGAGAGCGGGTGAAAAACTGTTTTTT CASSVAGRAGEKLFF
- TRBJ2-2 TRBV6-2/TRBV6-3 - TGTGCCAGCAGTTTCGGGGTTAACACCGGGGAGCTGTTTTTT CASSFGVNTGELFF
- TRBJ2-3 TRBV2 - TGTGCCAGCAGTGTGTCACGTAGCACAGATACGCAGTATTTT CASSVSRSTDTQYF
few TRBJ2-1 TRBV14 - TGTGCCAGCAGCCAAGTAGCGACTTCCTACAATGAGCAGTTCTTC CASSQVATSYNEQFF
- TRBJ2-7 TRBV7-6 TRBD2 TGTGCCAGCAGCATTAGCGGGAGTATCGTGCACGAGCAGTACTTC CASSISGSIVHEQYF
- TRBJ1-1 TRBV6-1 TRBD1 TGTGCCACCGACCCATTAACAGGGGGGGGCACTGAAGCTTTCTTT CATDPLTGGGTEAFF
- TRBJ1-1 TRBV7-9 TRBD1 TGTGCCAGCAGCTTAGGACGGACAGGGGCAATGAACACTGAAGCTTTCTTT CASSLGRTGAMNTEAFF
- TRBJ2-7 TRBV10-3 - TGTGCCATCAGGCAAGGGCTAGCGGCTGGGGGGCGCGAGCAGTACTTC CAIRQGLAAGGREQYF
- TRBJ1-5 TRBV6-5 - TGTGCCAGCAGTTACGCGGGGGACAATCAGCCCCAGCATTTT CASSYAGDNQPQHF
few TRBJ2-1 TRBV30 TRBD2 TGTGCCTGGAGGGCTAGCGGGAAAGAGCAGTTCTTC CAWRASGKEQFF
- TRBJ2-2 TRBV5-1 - TGCGCCAGCAGAGGGAGCCCCGACACCGGGGAGCTGTTTTTT CASRGSPDTGELFF
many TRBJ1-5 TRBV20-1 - TGCAGTGCTAGAGATATGGAGGGCGGGTGGAGCAATCAGCCCCAGCATTTT CSARDMEGGWSNQPQHF
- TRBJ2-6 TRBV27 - TGTGCCACCGGAAGGGGCACTGGGGCCAACGTCCTGACTTTC CATGRGTGANVLTF
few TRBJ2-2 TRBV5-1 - TGCGCCAGCAGCCCCACCGGCGGGTTGAACACCGGGGAGCTGTTTTTT CASSPTGGLNTGELFF
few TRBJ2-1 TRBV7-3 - TGTGCCAGCAGCCCAGCCGCAATCGGCAATGTTGAGCAGTTCTTC CASSPAAIGNVEQFF
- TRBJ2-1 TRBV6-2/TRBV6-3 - TGTGCCAGCAGGCCCAATAGCCCTGAGCAGTTCTTC CASRPNSPEQFF
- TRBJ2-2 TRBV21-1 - TGTGCCAGCAGTACAAGACAGACTACTTCGAACACCGGGGAGCTGTTTTTT CASSTRQTTSNTGELFF
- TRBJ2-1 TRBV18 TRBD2 TGTGCCAGCTCACCAGCGGGAGGGCTCAACCCCCAGTTCTTC CASSPAGGLNPQFF
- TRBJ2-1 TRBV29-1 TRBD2 TGCAGCGTAGAAGGACTAGCGGGAACTGAGGGTGAGCAGTTCTTC CSVEGLAGTEGEQFF
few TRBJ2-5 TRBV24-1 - TGTGCCACCAGTGATAGTCTGGGGGGAGAGACCCAGTACTTC CATSDSLGGETQYF
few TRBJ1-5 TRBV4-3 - TGCGCCAGCAGCCAAGATCGAATAGGCAATCAGCCCCAGCATTTT CASSQDRIGNQPQHF
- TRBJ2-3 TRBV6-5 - TGTGCCAGCAGTTACTCCCCTTCTCCGCGGGGCACAGATACGCAGTATTTT CASSYSPSPRGTDTQYF
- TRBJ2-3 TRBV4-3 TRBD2 TGCGCCAGCAGCCAAGTGGGTCTAGCGGGAGTCACAGATACGCAGTATTTT CASSQVGLAGVTDTQYF
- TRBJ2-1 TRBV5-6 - TGTGCCAGCAGCTTTGGTCGGGCTAGACCGTACAATGAGCAGTTCTTC CASSFGRARPYNEQFF
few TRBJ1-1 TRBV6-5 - TGTGCCAGCAGTAACCAGAGGCGGTACACTGAAGCTTTCTTT CASSNQRRYTEAFF
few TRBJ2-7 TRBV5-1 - TGCGCCAGCAGCGCACAGGGACTACCCGCCTACGAGCAGTACTTC CASSAQGLPAYEQYF
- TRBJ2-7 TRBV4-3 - TGCGCCAGCAGCCACCGGACTAACTACGAGCAGTACTTC CASSHRTNYEQYF
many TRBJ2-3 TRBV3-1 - TGTGCCAGCAGCACAAGGGACACCCCTGATACGCAGTATTTT CASSTRDTPDTQYF
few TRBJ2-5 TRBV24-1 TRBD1 TGTGCCACCCGAAGGGGGACAGGGGTCCAAGAGACCCAGTACTTC CATRRGTGVQETQYF
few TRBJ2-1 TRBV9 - TGTGCCAGCAGCGTAGTACCAGGCTACAATGAGCAGTTCTTC CASSVVPGYNEQFF
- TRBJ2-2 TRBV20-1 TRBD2 TGCAGTGCTAGAGCTTCCCTAGCGGGAGGTCACACCGGGGAGCTGTTTTTT CSARASLAGGHTGELFF
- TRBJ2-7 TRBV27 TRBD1 TGTGCCAGCAGTTTAACGGGACAGGGGTTTTACGAGCAGTACTTC CASSLTGQGFYEQYF
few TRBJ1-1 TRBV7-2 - TGTGCCAGCAAGGGGATCAACACTGAAGCTTTCTTT CASKGINTEAFF